Listed here are 9 T cell receptor beta chains from one sample, sequenced in a study of shared clonotypes between healthy human individuals. Repertoires were generated with immunoSEQ multiplex PCR, while TCRdb's copy carries only in-frame clones and drops some. Altogether roughly 2.2 million clones are present, 80% to 95% being singletons, with the ten largest covering about 0.41%. Specimen: naive CD4+ T cells from PBMCs. Stated subset: CD45RA+ positively selected. The receptors originated from a man younger than 35 in good health. Some clones in this sample may be carry-over from other donors' samples.

The chain couples TRBV7-3 to TRBJ1-1; the D gene is possibly TRBD1 (5 bases). The V gene lost 5 bases and the J gene lost 5 bases, with 12 bases spanning the gap. The length of the CDR3 is 13 residues. CDR1 is SGHTA and CDR2 is FQGTGA in the germline V gene. The CDR3 DNA reads TGTGCCAGCAGCACTACCGGGACTACTGAAGCTTTCTTT. This sequence encodes CASSTTGTTEAFF.

The rearrangement joins TRBV19 to TRBJ2-7; 7 nucleotides line up with TRBD2. CDR1 is LNHDA and CDR2 is SQIVND in the germline V gene (reference sequence). The V gene end was trimmed by 5 bases and the J gene end by 4 bases; junction bases not matched to a gene: 11. The CDR3 runs to 15 residues. This CDR3 reads CASSLSSGRSYEQYF. The CDR3 nucleotides read TGTGCCAGTAGTCTGTCTTCCGGGAGGTCGTACGAGCAGTACTTC.

The V and J genes are TRBV19 and TRBJ1-2, with D possibly matching TRBD1 (6 bases). Trimming removed 9 bases at V and 2 bases at J, with 10 bases between. The CDR3 loop spans 12 amino acids. The germline gives CDR1 LNHDA, CDR2 SQIVND (reference sequence). The CDR3 sequence: CARRTENYGYTF. The DNA of the CDR3 is TGTGCCAGAAGGACAGAGAACTATGGCTACACCTTC.

In DNA, the CDR3 is TGTGCCAGTAGACCAGCCGACAGGCTACAGCCTACAACTAATGAAAAACTGTTTTTT. Translated: CASRPADRLQPTTNEKLFF. The rearrangement joins TRBV19 to TRBJ1-4; D may be TRBD1 (6 bases). CDR3 length: 19 amino acids. The germline gives CDR1 LNHDA, CDR2 SQIVND (reference sequence). Trimming removed 6 bases at V and 0 bases at J, with 23 bases between.

This clone was detected only once. This chain connects TRBV5-1 to TRBJ2-7, with 10 bases fitting TRBD1. The junction had 9 bases not matched to a gene; V was cut back by 2 bases and J by 7 bases. The CDR3 is 15 residues long. The germline V gene encodes CDR1 SGHRS and CDR2 YFSETQ. CDR3 in DNA: TGCGCCAGCAGCTTTTTGTCGACAGGGGGCTGGGAGCAGTACTTC. Amino acids: CASSFLSTGGWEQYF.

The chain uses TRBV5-4 and TRBJ2-7; D unclear. The CDR3 runs 14 residues. CDR1 is SGHNT and CDR2 is YYREEE in the germline V gene (reference sequence). Deletions cut 5 bases from V and 3 bases from J, with 15 bases between. CDR3 region: CASSSWGGNYEQYF. CDR3 DNA: TGTGCCAGCAGTTCCTGGGGTGGAAACTACGAGCAGTACTTC.

The chain uses TRBV7-8 and TRBJ2-7; 8 bases agree with TRBD2. The J segment lost 7 bases and the V segment lost 6 bases, leaving 20 bases of the junction unmatched. The CDR3 runs to 17 residues. From germline, CDR1 is SGHVS and CDR2 FQNEAQ. The CDR3 loop is CASRPAPLAGEKLEQYF. The CDR3 DNA reads as TGTGCCAGCAGGCCAGCCCCGCTAGCGGGTGAGAAATTGGAGCAGTACTTC.

This sequence joins TRBV5-1 and TRBJ2-1, with 9 bases fitting TRBD2. With V trimmed by 7 bases and J by 9 bases, 11 bases remained unmatched. The CDR3 totals 14 residues. Germline V lookup: CDR1 SGHRS, CDR2 YFSETQ. CDR3 DNA: TGCGCCAGCTCCGGGCTAGCGGGAAAGAGTGAGCAGTTCTTC. It encodes CASSGLAGKSEQFF.

The chain joins TRBV10-2 to TRBJ2-1, with D maybe TRBD1 (6 bases). Between the trimmed V and J ends, which lost 6 bases and 5 bases, there was a span of 11 bases. CDR1 is WSHSY, CDR2 SAAADI, per germline. There are 13 residues in the CDR3. CDR3 DNA sequence: TGCGCCAGCAGCTTACAGGGAAACAATGAGCAGTTCTTC. Translation gives CASSLQGNNEQFF.